This T cell receptor (beta chain) originates from a study of shared clonotypes between healthy human individuals. Trimming left V 5 bases short and J 6 bases short, with 22 bases between. Per the germline V gene, CDR1 is MDHEN and CDR2 is SYDVKM. The CDR3 extends over 16 amino acids. Sequencing was performed with immunoSEQ multiplex PCR; in TCRdb, only in-frame clones are kept and a portion is missing. The top ten clones hold roughly 0.36% of a sample with about 2.4 million clones, approximately 94% of them seen once. Memory CD4+ cells were the fraction left after CD45RA+ naive selection. V usage is TRBV28 and J usage is TRBJ1-1; D perhaps matches TRBD1 (5 bases). The receptor's source is a man younger than 35 in good health. Some clones in this sample may be carry-over from other donors' samples. Material for sequencing was naive CD4+ T cells from PBMCs. Subset indicated: CD45RA+ positively selected. This chain's CDR3 is CASSTAPGRFQPEAFF. The CDR3 DNA follows: TGTGCCAGCAGTACCGCTCCGGGACGGTTCCAACCTGAAGCTTTCTTT.